Each of the 10 T cell receptor beta chains below was sequenced from the same sample in a study of cytomegalovirus exposure and HLA in healthy donors (dated by TCRdb to about 2017). The library relied on the immunoSEQ multiplex PCR assay. What TCRdb holds here is the immuneACCESS table cut down to in-frame rearrangements. Part of the clones is not present; checked against another copy, under half of the missing clones reflect an unresolved V gene, and the others are unexplained. The sample yields approximately 150,000 clones; 80% to 90% were counted once. Roughly 4.8% of the sample goes to the ten largest clones. The sample was PBMCs. Source of these receptors: a man between 18 and 29 years old in good health and CMV-seropositive.

The CDR3 nucleotides read TGTGCCAGCAGCCAAGTCTCAGGGAATGAAAAACTGTTTTTT. Translated, it gives CASSQVSGNEKLFF. This chain joins TRBV4-2 and TRBJ1-4, with D tentatively TRBD1 (5 bases). The CDR3 runs to 14 residues. Trimming took 1 base from V and 5 from J, leaving 8 bases between them. Per germline, CDR1 LGHNA and CDR2 YNFKEQ.

The V call is TRBV5-1, the J call TRBJ2-3, with a possible D match to TRBD2 (5 bases). Per germline, CDR1 SGHRS and CDR2 YFSETQ. The V and J ends lost 6 bases and 2 bases respectively, with 13 bases between them. This CDR3 has 14 amino acids. This chain's CDR3 is CASTELENTDTQYF. The CDR3 DNA sequence: TGCGCCAGCACGGAACTAGAAAACACAGATACGCAGTATTTT.

The chain uses TRBV4-1 and TRBJ2-1; D remains unclear. Germline-derived CDR1 and CDR2 are MGHRA and YSYEKL. The CDR3 runs to 15 residues. Between the trimmed V and J ends, which lost 4 bases and 0 bases, there was a span of 10 bases. CDR3 in amino acids: CASSLSLSSYNEQFF. Written as DNA, the CDR3 is TGCGCCAGCAGCCTTAGTCTAAGCTCCTACAATGAGCAGTTCTTC.

V and J are TRBV2 and TRBJ1-5, with TRBD1 matching 11 bases. Trimming at V came to 4 bases and at J to 2 bases, leaving 7 bases not matched to a gene. The CDR3 consists of 17 residues. Germline CDR1 SNHLY, CDR2 FYNNEI. The CDR3 region is CASSGGQGALGNQPQHF. The CDR3 bases are TGTGCCAGCAGTGGCGGACAGGGGGCTTTGGGCAATCAGCCCCAGCATTTT.

The V and J genes are TRBV27 and TRBJ1-4, with D possibly being TRBD1 (6 bases). Looked up from germline, CDR1 is MNHEY and CDR2 is SMNVEV (reference sequence). Trimming took 5 bases from V and 4 from J, leaving 14 bases between them. CDR3 length: 15 residues. The CDR3 here is CASSPTGHLNEKLFF. The DNA of the CDR3 is TGTGCCAGCAGTCCAACAGGGCATCTTAATGAAAAACTGTTTTTT. The complete variable domain, with remaining parts taken from reference TRBV27 and TRBJ1-4, reads EAQVTQNPRYLITVTGKKLTVTCSQNMNHEYMSWYRQDPGLGLRQIYYSMNVEVTDKGDVPEGYKVSRKEKRNFPLILESPSPNQTSLYFCASSPTGHLNEKLFFGSGTQLSVL.

This chain connects TRBV21-1 to TRBJ2-7; the table's TRBD1 call for D was not verified on the DNA. TRBV21-1 constitutes a pseudogene. The CDR3 has 13 amino acids. CDR3 sequence reads: CASCRQRLREQYF. CDR3 nucleotide sequence: TGTGCCAGCTGCCGACAGCGCTTGAGAGAGCAGTACTTC.

The rearrangement joins TRBV6-1 to TRBJ2-1; D possibly corresponds to TRBD1 (5 bases). The CDR3 is 12 amino acids. Germline-derived CDR1 and CDR2 are MNHNS and SASEGT. The V gene lost 6 bases and the J gene lost 10 bases, with 13 bases spanning the gap. CDR3 loop: CASRATAREQFF. The CDR3 DNA follows: TGTGCCAGCAGAGCGACAGCACGGGAGCAGTTCTTC.

Comment on this clone: Other DNA sequences in this specimen translate into the identical CDR3. This rearrangement joins TRBV28 to TRBJ1-1; maybe TRBD1 (5 bases). The CDR3 is 11 amino acids. Germline values: CDR1 MDHEN, CDR2 SYDVKM. V was cut by 5 bases and J by 7 bases, with 8 bases left in between. CDR3 nucleotides: TGTGCCAGCAGTCTTAGGGGTGAAGCTTTCTTT. Protein: CASSLRGEAFF.

The chain links TRBV2 to TRBJ1-2; 9 positions agree with TRBD1. This CDR3 is built from 15 residues. The ends lost 4 bases at V and 8 bases at J; junction bases unmatched: 11. Germline loops: CDR1 SNHLY, CDR2 FYNNEI. This CDR3 is CASSGSGQGVYGYTF. CDR3 DNA sequence: TGTGCCAGCAGTGGGTCGGGACAGGGCGTCTACGGCTACACCTTC.

This chain uses TRBV6-1 with TRBJ1-5; TRBD1 might be the D (6 bases). Between the trimmed V and J ends, which lost 6 bases and 3 bases, there was a span of 15 bases. The CDR3 is made up of 15 amino acids. Germline-derived CDR1 and CDR2 are MNHNS and SASEGT. CDR3 protein: CASSLQRTVNQPQHF. The DNA for the CDR3 is TGTGCCAGCAGCCTTCAACGGACAGTCAATCAGCCCCAGCATTTT.